This TCR beta chain was profiled in a study of CXCR3-negative and CXCR3-positive naive CD8 T cells. Study conclusions and caveats: In CXCR3-positive naive cells, the TRB CDR3s were more hydrophobic than in CXCR3-negative naive cells. Naive subsets had comparable surface CD5; TCR strength was inferred from TRB CDR3 properties. In naive cells, CXCR3-negative and CXCR3-positive subsets had similar TRBV-TRBJ usage; memory cells differed.

The CDR3 extends over 15 amino acids. Germline V CDR1 and CDR2: SQVTM, ANQGSEA. Frequency places this clonotype as medium-sized. Antigen specificity is unknown. The authors prepared UMI-labeled TRB cDNA libraries by 5' RACE. No DNA is given; TCRdb re-called the 5' RACE reads and lists each CDR3 protein once. The sample has about 9,600 distinct CDR3 sequences. The rearrangement uses TRBV29-1 and TRBJ1-4. The sequenced material came from naive CXCR3- CD8+ T cells from blood. Indicated subset: CD45RO-CCR7+CD27+CD95- naive CD8+ T cells lacking CXCR3 (TNR3-). This clonotype was sampled from a human donor in good health. Some clones in this sample may be carry-over from other donors' samples. This CDR3 is CSVTTEGATNEKLFF.